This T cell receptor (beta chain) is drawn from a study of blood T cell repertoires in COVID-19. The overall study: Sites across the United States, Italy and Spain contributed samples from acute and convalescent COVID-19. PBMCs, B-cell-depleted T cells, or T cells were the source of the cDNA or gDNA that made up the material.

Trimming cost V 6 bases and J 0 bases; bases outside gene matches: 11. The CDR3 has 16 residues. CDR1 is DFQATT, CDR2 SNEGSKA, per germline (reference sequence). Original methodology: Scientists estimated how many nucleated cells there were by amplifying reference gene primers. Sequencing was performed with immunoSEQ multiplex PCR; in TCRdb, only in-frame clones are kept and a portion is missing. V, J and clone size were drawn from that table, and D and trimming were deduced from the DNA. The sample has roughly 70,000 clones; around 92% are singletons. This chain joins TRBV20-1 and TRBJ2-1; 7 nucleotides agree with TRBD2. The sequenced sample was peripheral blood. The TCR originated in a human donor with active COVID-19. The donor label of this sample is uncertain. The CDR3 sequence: CSASYWAGASYNEQFF. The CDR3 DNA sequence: TGCAGTGCCAGTTATTGGGCGGGAGCCTCCTACAATGAGCAGTTCTTC.